This paragraph reports one T cell receptor (beta chain). Sequencing was performed with immunoSEQ multiplex PCR; in TCRdb, only in-frame clones are kept and a portion is missing. The table records some 99,000 clones, roughly 92% of them present only once. The sample originates from a study of T cell changes during pregnancy in multiple sclerosis. The sample was peripheral blood, taken after pregnancy. The TCR originated in a female donor with multiple sclerosis, enrolled in a pregnancy study.

The CDR3 sequence: CASVWGGGSYTEAFF. The DNA of the CDR3 is TGTGCTAGTGTTTGGGGGGGAGGAAGTTACACTGAAGCTTTCTTT. The V and J genes are TRBV12-5 and TRBJ1-1; tentatively, D is TRBD1 (5 bases). Trimming pared 7 bases from V and 3 bases from J, leaving 18 bases between. The CDR3 length is 15 residues. Looked up from germline, CDR1 is LGHNT and CDR2 is FRNRAP.